A single sample is the source of the 9 T cell receptor beta chains below, sequenced in a study of early T cells in non-severe SARS-CoV-2 infection. TCRdb re-called the 5' RACE reads with MiXCR, one entry per CDR3 protein. This table holds about 110,000 distinct CDR3 sequences, 9.5% to 13% found once. Specimen: whole blood. The receptors come from an adult who was a healthcare worker with PCR-confirmed SARS-CoV-2 infection or an uninfected control (not recorded which).

As to this clonotype: Compared with germline, one end of the junction differs, possibly owing to a read error. The rearrangement links TRBV20-1 to TRBJ1-6; no definite D call. The CDR3 consists of 18 residues. Germline CDR1 is DFQATT and CDR2 is SNEGSKA (reference sequence). In DNA form, the CDR3 reads TGCAGTGCTAGAGGCCGTGGCGGGCTTGAGCTCATGAATTCACCCCTCCGCTTT. It yields the protein CSARGRGGLELMNSPLRF.

V usage is TRBV20-1 and J usage is TRBJ2-3, with TRBD1 matching 11 bases. The V gene end was trimmed by 3 bases and the J gene end by 7 bases; junction bases not matched to a gene: 0. Germline V gives CDR1 DFQATT, CDR2 SNEGSKA (reference sequence). The CDR3 sequence is 12 residues long. DNA of the CDR3: TGCAGTGCTAGGGACAGGGGGCATACGCAGTATTTT. Translation: CSARDRGHTQYF.

This clonotype turned up a few times. The chain joins TRBV20-1 to TRBJ1-5, with D unresolved. The CDR3 has 15 amino acids. Germline CDR1 and CDR2: DFQATT and SNEGSKA (reference sequence). Trimming pared 3 bases from V and 2 bases from J, leaving 14 bases between. CDR3 region: CSAREIVGGNQPQHF. CDR3 nucleotides: TGCAGTGCTAGGGAGATTGTCGGTGGCAATCAGCCCCAGCATTTT.

The rearrangement joins TRBV20-1 to TRBJ2-7; the D gene could be TRBD1 or TRBD2 (6 bases each). The CDR3 consists of 15 residues. V lost 1 base and J 1 base, leaving 14 bases between the germline ends. Germline CDR1 is DFQATT and CDR2 is SNEGSKA (reference sequence). As DNA, the CDR3 is TGCAGTGCTAGAGGAGGAGGGGGGTGGTCCTACGAGCAGTACTTC. Translated: CSARGGGGWSYEQYF.

In this sample, this clonotype turned up many times. This chain connects TRBV11-2 to TRBJ1-1; D is uncertain. Germline assignment: CDR1 SGHAT and CDR2 FQNNGV. V lost 3 bases and J 6 bases, leaving 8 bases between the germline ends. The length of the CDR3 is 12 residues. The CDR3 spells CASSFVTAEAFF. The CDR3 DNA is TGTGCCAGCAGCTTCGTTACAGCTGAAGCTTTCTTT.

The V and J genes are TRBV19 and TRBJ1-5; D is possibly TRBD1 (5 bases). The V and J ends lost 3 bases and 2 bases respectively, with 14 bases between them. Germline V gives CDR1 LNHDA, CDR2 SQIVND (reference sequence). The CDR3 is made up of 16 amino acids. The CDR3: CASSIPGRGGNQPQHF. The CDR3 coding sequence is TGTGCCAGTAGTATCCCCGGGAGGGGCGGCAATCAGCCCCAGCATTTT.

The J gene is TRBJ1-4, the V gene TRBV18; D is ambiguous. In germline, CDR1 is KGHSH, CDR2 LQKENI. The CDR3 runs 15 residues. The V end was cut by 2 bases, the J end by 6 bases, with 13 bases between. The DNA for the CDR3 is TGTGCCAGCTCACCAAATCACCATGGGGATGAAAAACTGTTTTTT. This gives the protein CASSPNHHGDEKLFF.

The genes are TRBV6-5 and TRBJ1-5; possible D gene TRBD1, 6 bases. CDR1 and CDR2 from the germline V gene are MNHEY and SVGAGI. V gave up 11 bases and J gave up 7 bases, with 18 bases separating them. The CDR3 totals 13 residues. The CDR3 loop is CASGKGGHQPQHF. The CDR3, as DNA: TGTGCCTCCGGCAAGGGGGGGCACCAGCCCCAGCATTTT.

This clonotype was seen more than once but under ten times. The chain joins TRBV12-3 or TRBV12-4 to TRBJ1-1, with a weak D call TRBD1 (5 bases). The CDR3 spans 12 residues. The V end was cut by 6 bases, the J end by 2 bases, with 7 bases between. For the CDR3, the DNA is TGTGCCAGCAGACAGGACAACACTGAAGCTTTCTTT. Residues: CASRQDNTEAFF.